These 14 T cell receptor beta chains came from one sample sequenced in a study of blood T cell repertoires in COVID-19. Profiled with immunoSEQ multiplex PCR; TCRdb holds only in-frame clones, not every one. This sample has about 430,000 clones; 88% occur once, and the top ten carry 1.4%. Sample: PBMCs or T cells enriched from blood (not recorded which). The receptors were sampled from a woman aged 18-35 years who had been exposed to COVID-19.

In this sample, this clone turned up many times. The rearrangement uses TRBV7-9 and TRBJ2-1, with TRBD2 matching 9 bases. Trimming removed 5 bases from V and 10 bases from J; junction bases left unmatched: 15. Looked up from germline, CDR1 is SEHNR and CDR2 is FQNEAQ (reference sequence). This CDR3 comprises 16 residues. Here the CDR3 DNA reads TGTGCCAGCAGCCAACAAGCGGGAGGTGGGCCCATAGAGCAGTTCTTC. Protein: CASSQQAGGGPIEQFF.

The V gene is TRBV5-1, the J gene TRBJ1-4, with D possibly being TRBD1 (5 bases). Per germline, CDR1 SGHRS and CDR2 YFSETQ. The CDR3 is made up of 15 amino acids. Trimming took off 7 bases at V and 7 bases at J, with 20 bases between the two ends. CDR3 nucleotide sequence: TGCGCCAGCCGACGCACCGGGACTTCGGGTGAAAAACTGTTTTTT. It yields the protein CASRRTGTSGEKLFF.

V gene TRBV5-8 combines with J gene TRBJ2-7; the match to TRBD1 covers 8 bases. The CDR3 length is 18 residues. V was pared by 0 bases and J by 2 bases, with 13 bases of the junction left unmatched. Germline CDR1 reads SGHTS; CDR2 reads YDEGEE. CDR3 sequence (DNA): TGTGCCAGCAGCTTGGGAAGGACAGGGCTTTTTTTACCCTACGAGCAGTACTTC. It is translated as CASSLGRTGLFLPYEQYF.

CDR3 protein: CASSLPPGRVFF. DNA of the CDR3: TGTGCCAGCAGCCTACCTCCGGGGAGGGTGTTTTTT. This chain joins TRBV7-2 and TRBJ2-2; 7 positions match TRBD2. Looked up from germline, CDR1 is SGHTA and CDR2 is FQGNSA. This CDR3 region has 12 residues. Unmatched junction bases numbered 9, after V lost 5 bases and J lost 15 bases. Full variable domain (rest looked up from reference TRBV7-2 and TRBJ2-2): GAGVSQSPSNKVTEKGKDVELRCDPISGHTALYWYRQSLGQGLEFLIYFQGNSAPDKSGLPSDRFSAERTGGSVSTLTIQRTQQEDSAVYLCASSLPPGRVFFGEGSRLTVL.

The chain is built from TRBV28 and TRBJ2-7; possible D gene TRBD1, 5 bases. The CDR3 has 13 amino acids. CDR1 is MDHEN, CDR2 SYDVKM, per germline. Here the CDR3 reads CAVTGSTNYEQYF. The CDR3 bases are TGTGCGGTTACAGGTTCCACCAACTACGAGCAGTACTTC.

This clone was counted a single time. The chain recombines TRBV3-1 (or the pseudogene TRBV3-2) with TRBJ2-3, with 11 bases matching TRBD2. Looked up from germline, CDR1 is LGHDT and CDR2 is YNNKEL (reference sequence). There are 17 residues in the CDR3. Losses at the gene ends were 1 base for V and 6 bases for J; bases not matched to a gene: 9. CDR3 amino acids: CASSQAPLAGGTDTQYF. Here the CDR3 DNA reads TGTGCCAGCAGCCAAGCCCCGCTAGCGGGAGGTACGGATACGCAGTATTTT.

The gene calls are TRBV4-2 and TRBJ2-7, with 9 bases matching TRBD2. Germline-derived CDR1 and CDR2 are LGHNA and YNFKEQ. This CDR3 has 16 amino acids. V shed 4 bases and J 1 base; nucleotides not matched to a gene: 8. Here the CDR3 DNA reads TGTGCCAGCAGCCGTAAATCGGGACTAGCATCCTACGAGCAGTACTTC. It translates to CASSRKSGLASYEQYF.

This chain links TRBV18 with TRBJ2-1; 7 bases are shared with TRBD2. The CDR3 is 12 amino acids. V lost 5 bases to trimming and J lost 10 bases; unmatched junction nucleotides: 5. Germline loops: CDR1 KGHSH, CDR2 LQKENI. The CDR3 spells CASSRTRDEQFF. CDR3 nucleotides: TGTGCCAGCTCAAGGACTAGAGACGAGCAGTTCTTC.

The chain carries TRBV3-1 (or the pseudogene TRBV3-2) and TRBJ2-5; D gene ambiguous. Germline CDR1 and CDR2: LGHDT and YNNKEL (reference sequence). Trimming shortened V by 0 bases and J by 4 bases, and 9 bases separated the two germline ends. CDR3 length: 14 amino acids. The CDR3 here is CASSQDGPLETQYF. CDR3 DNA sequence: TGTGCCAGCAGCCAAGATGGGCCCCTAGAGACCCAGTACTTC.

CDR3 nucleotides: TGTGCCAGCAGCGTATATGGGGCGAACACTGAAGCTTTCTTT. As protein: CASSVYGANTEAFF. The gene calls are TRBV9 and TRBJ1-1, with D maybe TRBD1 (5 bases). The CDR3 is 14 residues long. The germline V gene has CDR1 SGDLS and CDR2 YYNGEE. Trimming pared 1 base from V and 1 base from J, leaving 8 bases between.

The chain uses TRBV11-1 and TRBJ2-7, with 9 bases lining up with TRBD1. Germline assignment: CDR1 SGHAT and CDR2 FQDESV (reference sequence). The CDR3 is 15 residues long. Trimming cost V 3 bases and J 2 bases; bases outside gene matches: 5. CDR3 bases: TGTGCCAGCAGCTTGGACAGGGGTGGCACCTACGAGCAGTACTTC. Residues: CASSLDRGGTYEQYF.

The chain employs TRBV19 and TRBJ2-7; tentative D call: TRBD1 (7 bases). The CDR3 has 15 residues. V dropped 3 bases and J dropped 1 base, with 13 bases sitting between them. CDR1 is LNHDA and CDR2 is SQIVND in the germline V gene (reference sequence). CDR3: CASSITTGRSYEQYF. The CDR3 DNA reads TGTGCCAGTAGTATCACGACAGGGAGGTCCTACGAGCAGTACTTC.

The rearrangement joins TRBV19 to TRBJ1-5; possibly TRBD1 for D (6 bases). Trimming left V 1 base short and J 6 bases short, with 19 bases between. CDR3 length equals 17 residues. Germline CDR1 is LNHDA and CDR2 is SQIVND (reference sequence). The CDR3 here is CASSIGSPNTGFQPQHF. CDR3 nucleotides: TGTGCCAGTAGTATAGGATCCCCCAACACAGGGTTTCAGCCCCAGCATTTT. The full variable domain, in which reference TRBV19 and TRBJ1-5 provide the parts outside the CDR3, is DGGITQSPKYLFRKEGQNVTLSCEQNLNHDAMYWYRQDPGQGLRLIYYSQIVNDFQKGDIAEGYSVSREKKESFPLTVTSAQKNPTAFYLCASSIGSPNTGFQPQHFGDGTRLSIL.

V and J are TRBV4-3 and TRBJ1-6, with TRBD1 identical over 7 bases. CDR3 length: 14 amino acids. V dropped 0 bases and J dropped 9; count of bases not matched to a gene: 2. Per the germline V gene, CDR1 is LGHNA and CDR2 is YSLEER. The CDR3 sequence is CASSQEGGPSPLHF. The CDR3, as DNA: TGCGCCAGCAGCCAAGAAGGGGGCCCTTCACCCCTCCACTTT.